The table lists the clone carrying this T cell receptor beta chain with a few counts. The data are from a study of blood T cell repertoires in COVID-19. Study as a whole: The United States, Italy and Spain supplied acute and convalescent COVID-19 samples. PBMCs, B-cell-depleted T cells, or T cells provided the cDNA or gDNA that made up the material.

CDR1 and CDR2 (germline): LNHDA, SQIVND (reference sequence). After removal of 5 bases from V and 5 bases from J, the junction contained 6 bases not matched to a gene. CDR3 length: 13 residues. TCRdb's table, derived via immunoSEQ multiplex PCR, lists solely in-frame clones and lacks some. The profile covers 130,000 or so clones, with roughly 80% appearing a single time and roughly 25% taken by the ten largest. Sequenced: peripheral blood. The chain combines TRBV19 with TRBJ2-7; 7 nucleotides align to TRBD2. The TCR comes from a human donor in a cohort sampled during active COVID-19. As DNA, the CDR3 is TGTGCCAGTAGTTCTAGACTAGCCGACGAGCAGTACTTC. Protein product: CASSSRLADEQYF. The variable domain in full, with the rest retrieved from reference TRBV19 and TRBJ2-7, is DGGITQSPKYLFRKEGQNVTLSCEQNLNHDAMYWYRQDPGQGLRLIYYSQIVNDFQKGDIAEGYSVSREKKESFPLTVTSAQKNPTAFYLCASSSRLADEQYFGPGTRLTVT.